This entry lists 20 T cell receptor beta chains sequenced from one sample in a study of T cells expressing NK-cell markers. TCRdb reprocessed the 5' RACE reads and reports one entry per CDR3 protein, with no DNA. In all, the sample yields 6,500 to 10,000 distinct CDR3 sequences. The specimen sequenced was blood T cells: a sorted CD56 or NKG2C T cell subset, CD4+ or CD8+ T cells, or bulk PBMC T cells (not recorded which). These receptors all come from a man aged 18-30 years in good health.

According to its frequency, this clonotype is medium-sized. The chain couples TRBV3-1 to TRBJ2-1. The CDR3 length is 13 residues. Per the germline V gene, CDR1 is LGHDT and CDR2 is YNNKEL (reference sequence). CDR3 sequence reads: CASSQGRNNEQFF.

CDR3 in amino acids: CASSVGQGHNQPQHF. V gene TRBV9 combines with J gene TRBJ1-5. This CDR3 comprises 15 residues. Germline V lookup: CDR1 SGDLS, CDR2 YYNGEE.

The V gene is TRBV7-9, the J gene TRBJ1-6; TCRdb's D call of TRBD1 is untestable without DNA. The CDR3 has 15 residues. Germline V gene lookup returns CDR1 SEHNR and CDR2 FQNEAQ (reference sequence). CDR3: CASSESGQGNSPLHF.

This clonotype is labeled medium-sized based on frequency. The gene calls are TRBV12-3 or TRBV12-4 and TRBJ2-2. This CDR3 region has 14 residues. CDR3 residues: CASSLAQNTGELFF.

The CDR3 reads CASSLEAGSADTQYF. The chain links TRBV12-3 or TRBV12-4 to TRBJ2-3; TCRdb indicates TRBD1, and absent DNA this call remains unverified. The CDR3 is made up of 15 amino acids.

This chain connects TRBV4-3 to TRBJ1-4. CDR1 LGHNA and CDR2 YSLEER come from the germline V gene. This CDR3 has 15 residues. The CDR3 region is CASSPDRTTNEKLFF.

This clonotype counts as large by frequency. The chain joins TRBV20-1 to TRBJ2-1; no DNA is available, so the TRBD2 call from TCRdb remains unchecked. Germline lookup yields CDR1 DFQATT and CDR2 SNEGSKA (reference sequence). The CDR3 spans 15 residues. CDR3 sequence reads: CSAFKLVSVFNEQFF.

This chain connects TRBV28 to TRBJ2-5; TCRdb's assignment of TRBD2 cannot be checked, as there is no DNA. Germline CDR1 reads MDHEN; CDR2 reads SYDVKM. The CDR3 loop spans 16 amino acids. Here the CDR3 reads CASSLGVGGLQETQYF.

This clonotype ranks as medium-sized in terms of frequency. Here the CDR3 reads CAISNTRSTDTQYF. V usage is TRBV10-3 and J usage is TRBJ2-3; TCRdb selects TRBD2, and the lack of DNA leaves this call unchecked. Germline V gene data show CDR1 as ENHRY and CDR2 as SYGVKD. The CDR3 sequence is 14 residues long.

This chain joins TRBV5-1 and TRBJ2-3; TCRdb's D gene call, TRBD2, goes unchecked for lack of DNA. The germline gives CDR1 SGHRS, CDR2 YFSETQ. This CDR3 has 18 residues. CDR3 sequence: CASSSGLAGGFGTDTQYF.

This clonotype shows up as medium-sized (0.01 to 0.1%) by frequency. This chain connects TRBV3-1 to TRBJ2-5. Germline V gene lookup returns CDR1 LGHDT and CDR2 YNNKEL (reference sequence). This CDR3 has 11 residues. The CDR3: CASSSWATQYF.

By frequency, this clonotype registers medium-sized. The rearrangement links TRBV5-1 to TRBJ2-1; without DNA, the TCRdb call of TRBD2 cannot be checked. The germline V gene encodes CDR1 SGHRS and CDR2 YFSETQ. The CDR3 has 18 residues. This chain's CDR3 is CASSQGLAGAPGWDEQFF.

The genes are TRBV4-2 and TRBJ2-5. CDR1 is LGHNA, CDR2 YNFKEQ, per germline. The CDR3 has 12 amino acids. The CDR3 reads CASSQVKETQYF.

The V gene is TRBV20-1, the J gene TRBJ2-1; the D call of TRBD2 rests on TCRdb alone, since no DNA is present to check it. Germline V gene data show CDR1 as DFQATT and CDR2 as SNEGSKA (reference sequence). The CDR3 has 15 residues. The CDR3 region is CSAREGVARYNEQFF.

The chain has TRBV11-1 and TRBJ2-1; TCRdb's D call of TRBD2 is untestable without DNA. The CDR3 is 15 residues long. Germline CDR1 SGHAT, CDR2 FQDESV (reference sequence). This CDR3 reads CASSPHGLGLNEQFF.

The chain employs TRBV6-2 or TRBV6-3 and TRBJ2-6. Per the germline V gene, CDR1 is MNHEY and CDR2 is SVGEGT. CDR3 size: 17 residues. The chain's CDR3 is CASSYSGQSSGANVLTF.

This clonotype registers medium-sized by frequency. The V call is TRBV10-3, the J call TRBJ2-1; checking the TCRdb D call of TRBD2 is not possible without DNA. Germline V gives CDR1 ENHRY, CDR2 SYGVKD. The CDR3 loop spans 15 amino acids. The CDR3 protein is CAISWTSGRGNEQFF.

This chain joins TRBV29-1 and TRBJ1-2; TCRdb returns TRBD1, unconfirmable since there is no DNA. The CDR3 contains 14 residues. The germline V gene has CDR1 SQVTM and CDR2 ANQGSEA. The CDR3 reads CSAKGDSGDYGYTF.

The genes are TRBV5-1 and TRBJ1-6; the D call from TCRdb, TRBD1, cannot be confirmed without DNA. Germline loops: CDR1 SGHRS, CDR2 YFSETQ. The CDR3 length is 13 residues. The CDR3: CASSKGADSPLHF.

The chain couples TRBV18 to TRBJ1-1. Germline assignment: CDR1 KGHSH and CDR2 LQKENI. The CDR3 runs 12 residues. This CDR3 reads CASEKGNTEAFF.